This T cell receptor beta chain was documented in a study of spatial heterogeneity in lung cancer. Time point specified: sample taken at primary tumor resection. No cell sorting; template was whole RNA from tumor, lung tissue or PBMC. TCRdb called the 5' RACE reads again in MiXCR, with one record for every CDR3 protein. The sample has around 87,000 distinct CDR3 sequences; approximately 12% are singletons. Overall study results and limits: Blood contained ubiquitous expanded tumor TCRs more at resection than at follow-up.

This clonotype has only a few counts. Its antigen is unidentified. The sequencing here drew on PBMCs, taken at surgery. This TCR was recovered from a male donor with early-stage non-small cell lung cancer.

DNA for the CDR3: TGCGCCAGCAGCCAACGGTCTAGCGGGGGGGAAAATGAGCAGTTCTTC. Protein: CASSQRSSGGENEQFF. The J gene is TRBJ2-1, the V gene TRBV4-3; 12 nucleotides align to TRBD2. The CDR3 contains 16 residues. The ends lost 2 bases at V and 7 bases at J; junction bases unmatched: 6. Germline CDR1 reads LGHNA; CDR2 reads YSLEER.